This TCR beta chain originates from a study of T cells in Graves' hyperthyroidism and ophthalmopathy. As for the study in general: Peripheral blood sampling occurred at initial diagnosis, before any treatment.

Clinical symptoms, serum thyroxine, TRAb, thyroid ultrasound and orbital computed tomography established diagnosis. Amplification targeted TCR beta CDR3 regions from RNA transcripts. The TCR CDR3 first-round RT-PCR relied on the HTBI primer set. Using its own MiXCR run on the multiplex PCR reads, TCRdb lists one record per CDR3 protein. The sample shows about half a million distinct CDR3 sequences, less than 25% of them seen only once. The germline V gene has CDR1 DFQATT and CDR2 SNEGSKA (reference sequence). J gave up 14 bases and V 5 bases, and 6 bases lay outside the gene matches. The CDR3 covers 11 residues. This clonotype came up many times. Antigen: not known. Study-wide results and caveats: Clonotypes that were expanded in thyroid above 0.001 mostly appeared in blood too. Model predictions of ophthalmopathy came a median around 7.1 months before onset.

The receptor's source is a man in his late teens or twenties with Graves' hyperthyroidism. The chain recombines TRBV20-1 with TRBJ1-6; 7 bases map to TRBD1. The material sequenced was blood. CDR3: CSAGGDRALHF. The DNA of the CDR3 is TGCAGTGCTGGGGGAGACAGGGCCCTCCACTTT.